The T cell receptor (beta chain) described here comes from a study of CD4 T cells in relation to SARS-CoV-2 and coronaviruses. Overall study results and limits: No donor gave both pre-pandemic and post-infection samples. The cross-reactivity analysis covered only spike protein, not other viral proteins.

Cryopreserved PBMCs were CD4-enriched, then split into naive and memory cells. The CDR3 spans 14 residues. The germline CDR1 and CDR2 sequences are MDHEN and SYDVKM. V lost 2 bases and J lost 2, with 9 bases in between. Deep TCR-beta sequencing used DNA from uncultured naive and memory CD4+ T cells. Clones were sequenced by immunoSEQ multiplex PCR, and TCRdb holds only the in-frame ones, with some missing. The sample contains 58,000 or so clones, 92% of which appear only once. This clone occurred once. The antigen remains unidentified. The rearrangement links TRBV28 to TRBJ1-2, with D possibly matching TRBD1 (6 bases). The receptor comes from an adult with COVID-19. Sequenced material: naive CD4+ T cells from PBMCs. Described subset: naive CD4+ T cells isolated by negative enrichment. The CDR3 coding sequence is TGTGCCAGCAGTTTAGGGCAGGGGAACTATGGCTACACCTTC. This codes for CASSLGQGNYGYTF.